In its sample, the clone carrying this T cell receptor beta chain was seen a few times. The antigen is undetermined. CD4+ T cells that had been cultured provided DNA sequenced with the Oncomine TCR Beta short-read assay. CD4+ T cells were cultured, and genomic DNA was extracted from them. TCRdb re-called the PCR reads through MiXCR, storing one row per CDR3 protein. The sample yields roughly 10,000 distinct CDR3 sequences, approximately 30% seen once. The record originates from a study of vaccination and CD4 T cells after COVID-19. Background on the study: Overlapping SARS-CoV-2, HCoV-NL63, HCoV-OC43 and HCoV-229E spike peptides were used to stimulate cells.

The treatment denotes: approximately nine-day PBMC culture with coronavirus spike peptide pools or control peptides (ViraFEST assay). ViraFEST grew antigen-specific T cells using peptide pools, then sequenced TCRs. The CDR3 has 15 amino acids. The V end lost 4 bases, the J end lost 2 bases, and 12 bases lay between the germline ends. Germline CDR1 reads MNHEY; CDR2 reads SVGAGI. The input for sequencing was CD4+ T cells from blood, cultured in vitro, taken after SARS-CoV-2 vaccination. V is TRBV6-5 and J is TRBJ1-5, with D uncertain. The sequence was obtained from a human donor who had recovered from COVID-19. The CDR3 spells CASSSSNRGNQPQHF. CDR3 nucleotides: TGTGCCAGCAGTTCGTCAAATAGGGGCAATCAGCCCCAGCATTTT.